This TCR beta chain was identified during a study of blood T cell repertoires in COVID-19. Enrolment of Seattle patients took place during active infection, and they were followed longitudinally. V was clipped by 6 bases and J by 8 bases; unmatched bases: 13. The CDR3 covers 15 residues. Per the germline V gene, CDR1 is MNHEY and CDR2 is SMNVEV (reference sequence). TCRdb keeps only in-frame clones here, not all; method: immunoSEQ multiplex PCR. The sample records over 90,000 clones, roughly 70% being singletons. This chain uses TRBV27 with TRBJ1-2; 9 positions match TRBD1. This sequence originates from a man in his 70s with COVID-19, enrolled during active disease. Sequenced material: peripheral blood. The CDR3, as DNA: TGTGCCAGCAGCATAAACAGGGGGCTCGGTTGGGGCTACACCTTC. Encoded protein: CASSINRGLGWGYTF.